The clone carrying this TCR beta chain was recorded at least ten times. Trimming removed 3 bases from V and 3 bases from J, with 9 bases in between. There are 15 residues in the CDR3. Germline V CDR1 and CDR2: MNHNS, SASEGT. TCRdb fed the PCR reads into MiXCR, producing one record per CDR3 protein. The profile covers around 18,000 distinct CDR3 sequences, with roughly 51% appearing a single time and 45% to 60% taken by the ten largest. Localized lung adenocarcinoma, a non-small cell lung cancer, affected the donors. The record originates from a study of CD4 and CD8 cells across lung adenocarcinoma regions.

The receptor was isolated from a female donor with lung adenocarcinoma. The CD4 and CD8 labels of this study may be unreliable. This chain connects TRBV6-1 to TRBJ2-6, with D perhaps assigned TRBD1 or TRBD2 (5 bases each). The sequencing input was CD8+ T cells from the center of a lung tumor. The CDR3 spells CASSDRGVGANVLTF. The CDR3 nucleotides are TGTGCCAGCAGTGATCGAGGGGTTGGGGCCAACGTCCTGACTTTC.